Listed here are 25 T cell receptor beta chains from one sample, sequenced in a study of blood T cell repertoires in COVID-19. TCRdb's copy holds only in-frame clones and misses some; the assay was immunoSEQ multiplex PCR. Here the sample spans approximately 50,000 clones, under 95% being singletons. Source material: peripheral blood. These receptors originate from a human donor in a cohort sampled during active COVID-19.

The V call is TRBV15, the J call TRBJ2-1, with D possibly being TRBD2 (6 bases). The CDR3 spans 15 residues. V lost 0 bases and J lost 10, with 16 bases in between. Germline V gene lookup returns CDR1 LNHNV and CDR2 YYDKDF (reference sequence). Here the CDR3 DNA reads TGTGCCACCAGCAGAGATCGACTAGAATTTAGCGAGCAGTTCTTC. As protein: CATSRDRLEFSEQFF. Complete variable domain (other parts from reference TRBV15 and TRBJ2-1): DAMVIQNPRYQVTQFGKPVTLSCSQTLNHNVMYWYQQKSSQAPKLLFHYYDKDFNNEADTPDNFQSRRPNTSFCFLDIRSPGLGDTAMYLCATSRDRLEFSEQFFGPGTRLTVL.

The chain uses TRBV5-1 and TRBJ1-5; possibly TRBD1 for D (6 bases). The length of the CDR3 is 16 residues. The ends were cut back, 0 bases at V and 2 bases at J, with 12 bases in the middle. Germline V gene data show CDR1 as SGHRS and CDR2 as YFSETQ. The CDR3 region has the DNA TGCGCCAGCAGCTTGGTTCCGGGGGGCGGCAATCAGCCCCAGCATTTT. It is translated as CASSLVPGGGNQPQHF.

This chain joins TRBV11-3 and TRBJ1-1; D remains ambiguous. The V end lost 3 bases, the J end lost 2 bases, and 7 bases lay between the germline ends. This CDR3 contains 13 residues. CDR1 and CDR2 from the germline V gene are SGHNT and YENEEA. Written as DNA, the CDR3 is TGTGCCAGCAGCTTTTGGGCAAACACTGAAGCTTTCTTT. As protein: CASSFWANTEAFF.

This rearrangement joins TRBV3-1 (or the pseudogene TRBV3-2) to TRBJ2-7, with D maybe TRBD2 (5 bases). V was shortened by 4 bases and J by 3 bases, with 13 bases between the two germline ends. Germline lookup yields CDR1 LGHDT and CDR2 YNNKEL (reference sequence). CDR3 length: 14 residues. The CDR3 bases are TGTGCCAGCAGCCGGAGTAGCGCTTTCTACGAGCAGTACTTC. It encodes CASSRSSAFYEQYF.

CDR3 loop: CAWSALAASYNEQFF. The CDR3 DNA sequence: TGTGCCTGGAGTGCTCTAGCGGCCTCCTACAATGAGCAGTTCTTC. The V gene is TRBV30, the J gene TRBJ2-1; the match to TRBD2 covers 7 bases. V gave up 1 base and J gave up 0 bases; unmatched junction bases: 3. Germline-derived CDR1 and CDR2 are GTSNPN and SVGIG (reference sequence). The CDR3 runs to 15 residues. Looking up the rest from reference TRBV30 and TRBJ2-1 gives the full variable domain: SQTIHQWPATLVQPVGSPLSLECTVEGTSNPNLYWYRQAAGRGLQLLFYSVGIGQISSEVPQNLSASRPQDRQFILSSKKLLLSDSGFYLCAWSALAASYNEQFFGPGTRLTVL.

The chain employs TRBV10-2 and TRBJ1-2; D uncertain. Trimming shortened V by 2 bases and J by 4 bases, and 8 bases separated the two germline ends. Germline CDR1 WSHSY, CDR2 SAAADI. The CDR3 extends over 13 amino acids. Here the CDR3 DNA reads TGCGCCAGCAGTGAGGGGCCGAGCTATGGCTACACCTTC. Encoded protein: CASSEGPSYGYTF.

J is TRBJ1-5 and V is TRBV20-1, with 8 positions matching TRBD1. This CDR3 is 16 amino acids long. In germline, CDR1 is DFQATT, CDR2 SNEGSKA (reference sequence). The V segment lost 3 bases and the J segment 1 base; nucleotides outside the gene matches: 8. The CDR3 reads CSASDRGSPSNQPQHF. The CDR3 DNA reads as TGCAGTGCTAGTGACAGGGGTTCTCCAAGCAATCAGCCCCAGCATTTT.

The chain employs TRBV4-1 and TRBJ1-5; D may be TRBD1 (6 bases). Germline-derived CDR1 and CDR2 are MGHRA and YSYEKL. Trimming left V 0 bases short and J 5 bases short, with 17 bases between. The CDR3 totals 17 residues. CDR3 DNA sequence: TGCGCCAGCAGCCAAGAGGGGGGGTTGCCAGGGGATCAGCCCCAGCATTTT. Its protein is CASSQEGGLPGDQPQHF.

The chain joins TRBV27 to TRBJ1-2; a possible D gene is TRBD1 (6 bases). The germline CDR1 and CDR2 sequences are MNHEY and SMNVEV (reference sequence). V dropped 8 bases and J dropped 4 bases, with 20 bases sitting between them. The CDR3 consists of 15 residues. The CDR3 DNA follows: TGTGCCAGCGGACCACAGGGCCTTCGGGGCTATGGCTACACCTTC. This codes for CASGPQGLRGYGYTF.

This clone was detected a few times. V usage is TRBV6-2 or TRBV6-3 and J usage is TRBJ1-3; 9 positions match TRBD1. The length of the CDR3 is 15 residues. Germline CDR1 and CDR2: MNHEY and SVGEGT. V was clipped by 3 bases and J by 2 bases; unmatched bases: 2. The CDR3 sequence is CASSYGQGPGNTIYF. The CDR3 nucleotides are TGTGCCAGCAGTTATGGACAGGGGCCTGGAAACACCATATATTTT.

The gene calls are TRBV6-1 and TRBJ1-1; 7 nucleotides align to TRBD1. Per the germline V gene, CDR1 is MNHNS and CDR2 is SASEGT. The CDR3 spans 17 residues. Trimming at V came to 4 bases and at J to 4 bases, leaving 15 bases not matched to a gene. CDR3 nucleotides: TGTGCCAGCAGTGTGCCTTACAAGCGACAGGGATTCACTGAAGCTTTCTTT. Its translation is CASSVPYKRQGFTEAFF.

The chain combines TRBV5-1 with TRBJ2-2; possible D gene TRBD2, 6 bases. The germline gives CDR1 SGHRS, CDR2 YFSETQ. This CDR3 comprises 14 residues. Between the trimmed V and J ends, which lost 2 bases and 2 bases, there was a span of 7 bases. The CDR3 reads CASSFGSNTGELFF. In DNA form, the CDR3 reads TGCGCCAGCAGCTTCGGGAGTAACACCGGGGAGCTGTTTTTT.

The V gene is TRBV24-1, the J gene TRBJ2-5; 10 positions match TRBD2. Trimming took 2 bases from V and 1 from J; bases not matched to a gene: 3. Germline CDR1 is KGHDR and CDR2 is SFDVKD. This CDR3 spans 16 amino acids. The CDR3: CATSDSQREGQETQYF. CDR3 sequence (DNA): TGTGCCACCAGTGATTCTCAGCGGGAGGGCCAAGAGACCCAGTACTTC.

The chain is built from TRBV6-1 and TRBJ2-7, with D maybe TRBD2 (5 bases). This CDR3 spans 14 amino acids. V dropped 1 base and J dropped 2 bases, with 9 bases sitting between them. The germline gives CDR1 MNHNS, CDR2 SASEGT. CDR3 coding DNA: TGTGCCAGCAGTGAAGAGACGAGGGCCTACGAGCAGTACGTC. Translation gives CASSEETRAYEQYV.

A few counts support this clone. V is TRBV10-3 and J is TRBJ1-5, with 11 bases lining up with TRBD1. V lost 5 bases and J lost 6; bases outside the gene matches: 6. This CDR3 has 15 residues. From germline, CDR1 is ENHRY and CDR2 SYGVKD. CDR3 DNA sequence: TGTGCCATCAGTCCCGGACAGGGGGCGGTTCAGCCCCAGCATTTT. Translating gives CAISPGQGAVQPQHF.

This clone was counted a single time. The chain employs TRBV2 and TRBJ2-5, with D maybe TRBD1 (6 bases). V lost 7 bases and J 8 bases, leaving 17 bases between the germline ends. Germline V gene lookup returns CDR1 SNHLY and CDR2 FYNNEI. The CDR3 is 13 residues long. The CDR3 reads CASTDRPPITQYF. The CDR3 DNA sequence: TGTGCCAGCACAGACAGGCCGCCTATCACCCAGTACTTC.

This chain joins TRBV14 and TRBJ1-2; the match to TRBD1 covers 7 bases. Looked up from germline, CDR1 is SGHDN and CDR2 is FVKESK. V was clipped by 3 bases and J by 4 bases; unmatched bases: 5. The CDR3 contains 14 residues. The CDR3 loop is CASSHRDSIYGYTF. In DNA, the CDR3 is TGTGCCAGCAGCCACAGGGACAGCATCTATGGCTACACCTTC.

V usage is TRBV2 and J usage is TRBJ2-6, with 8 bases aligning to TRBD1. V lost 6 bases and J lost 3; bases outside the gene matches: 4. Germline loops: CDR1 SNHLY, CDR2 FYNNEI. The CDR3 extends over 15 amino acids. The DNA for the CDR3 is TGTGCCAGCAGAGGACAGGGTTTTGGGGCCAACGTCCTGACTTTC. Protein sequence: CASRGQGFGANVLTF.

V gene TRBV12-5 combines with J gene TRBJ2-1; 9 bases map to TRBD1. The CDR3 has 16 amino acids. Germline V gene lookup returns CDR1 LGHNT and CDR2 FRNRAP. Trimming took 7 bases from V and 9 from J; bases not matched to a gene: 16. CDR3 bases: TGTGCTAGTGAACCCCTTGGGACAGGGACTTTCCGTGAGCAGTTCTTC. Protein: CASEPLGTGTFREQFF.

This sequence joins TRBV5-1 and TRBJ2-1, with 9 positions matching TRBD2. From germline, CDR1 is SGHRS and CDR2 YFSETQ. Trimming cost V 2 bases and J 9 bases; bases outside gene matches: 6. The CDR3 is 14 amino acids. CDR3 protein: CASSFRTSEREQFF. The CDR3, as DNA: TGCGCCAGCAGCTTCAGGACTAGCGAGCGTGAGCAGTTCTTC.

The chain links TRBV28 to TRBJ2-1; 10 bases fit TRBD2. Germline V gene sequence: CDR1 MDHEN, CDR2 SYDVKM. The V gene end was trimmed by 2 bases and the J gene end by 6 bases; junction bases not matched to a gene: 4. This CDR3 is 15 amino acids long. CDR3 amino acids: CASSLRTSGFNEQFF. CDR3 DNA: TGTGCCAGCAGTTTAAGGACTAGCGGCTTCAATGAGCAGTTCTTC.

This chain links TRBV3-1 (or the pseudogene TRBV3-2) with TRBJ2-7; 10 bases map to TRBD1. Germline loops: CDR1 LGHDT, CDR2 YNNKEL (reference sequence). J was trimmed by 2 bases and V by 4 bases; bases with no gene match: 2. The CDR3 is 14 residues long. CDR3 coding DNA: TGTGCCAGCAGCCGAGGACAGGGGGCCTACGAGCAGTACTTC. As protein: CASSRGQGAYEQYF.

The chain has TRBV19 and TRBJ2-7; maybe TRBD1 (5 bases). The length of the CDR3 is 13 residues. CDR1 is LNHDA and CDR2 is SQIVND in the germline V gene (reference sequence). Trimming removed 3 bases at V and 7 bases at J, with 13 bases between. CDR3 loop: CASSMGRGDEQYV. The CDR3 region has the DNA TGTGCCAGTAGTATGGGGCGAGGTGATGAGCAGTACGTC.

The gene calls are TRBV5-1 and TRBJ2-1, with a weak D call TRBD1 (5 bases). The length of the CDR3 is 15 residues. Germline V gives CDR1 SGHRS, CDR2 YFSETQ. The ends were cut back, 6 bases at V and 0 bases at J, with 13 bases in the middle. The CDR3 nucleotides are TGCGCCAGCAACCAGGGCGGCAACTCCTACAATGAGCAGTTCTTC. This sequence encodes CASNQGGNSYNEQFF.

In the case of this clone: One end of the junction is discordant with germline, which a read error may explain. The chain links TRBV19 to TRBJ1-6; 7 nucleotides agree with TRBD1. CDR1 and CDR2 from the germline V gene are LNHDA and SQIVND (reference sequence). CDR3 size: 13 residues. In nucleotides, the CDR3 is TGTGCCAGTAGTGTAGACAGGGTCTCACCCCTCCACTTT. It specifies CASSVDRVSPLHF.